The TCR beta chain under discussion was sequenced for a study of T-cell memory formation after mild COVID-19. V lost 0 bases to trimming and J lost 6 bases; unmatched junction nucleotides: 6. Germline CDR1 reads SGDLS; CDR2 reads YYNGEE. CDR3 length: 16 amino acids. TCR alpha and TCR beta cDNA libraries with sample barcodes and UMIs came from 5'RACE using constant-segment primers. Each CDR3 protein is one row after TCRdb ran MiXCR on the 5' RACE reads. This table has hundreds of thousands of distinct CDR3 sequences, 8% to 9% appearing once. General study points: Cross-reactive memory appears to have joined, as suggested by some responding clones showing up in pre-infection memory.

Points on this clonotype: Its antigen is not known.

This sequence originates from a man aged 18 to 30 who had mild COVID-19 (a few samples of this study predate the infection). Cell type and time point are not known. The gene calls are TRBV9 and TRBJ1-6, with 7 bases aligning to TRBD1. Sequenced input: PBMCs or a T cell subset sorted from them (not recorded which). The CDR3 loop reads CASSVGGAGGNSPLHF. The CDR3 DNA is TGTGCCAGCAGCGTAGGAGGGGCAGGGGGTAATTCACCCCTCCACTTT.